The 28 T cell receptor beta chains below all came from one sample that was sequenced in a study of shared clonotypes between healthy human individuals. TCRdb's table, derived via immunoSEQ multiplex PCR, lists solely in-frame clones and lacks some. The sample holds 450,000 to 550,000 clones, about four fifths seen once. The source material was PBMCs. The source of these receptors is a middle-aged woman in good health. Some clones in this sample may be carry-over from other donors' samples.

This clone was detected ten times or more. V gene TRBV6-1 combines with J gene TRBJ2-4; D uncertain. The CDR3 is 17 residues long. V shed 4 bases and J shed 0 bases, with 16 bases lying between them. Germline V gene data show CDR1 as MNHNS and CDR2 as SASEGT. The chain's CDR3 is CASSGGWGKLAKNIQYF. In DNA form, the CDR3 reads TGTGCCAGCAGTGGTGGTTGGGGTAAGCTAGCCAAAAACATTCAGTACTTC.

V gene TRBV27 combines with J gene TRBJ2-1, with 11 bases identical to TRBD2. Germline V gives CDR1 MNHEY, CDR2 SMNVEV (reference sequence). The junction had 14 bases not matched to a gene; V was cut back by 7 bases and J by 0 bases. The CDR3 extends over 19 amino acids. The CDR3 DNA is TGTGCCAGCAATTCGTTCGCCCCTAGCGGGAGGAGCTCCTACAATGAGCAGTTCTTC. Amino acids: CASNSFAPSGRSSYNEQFF.

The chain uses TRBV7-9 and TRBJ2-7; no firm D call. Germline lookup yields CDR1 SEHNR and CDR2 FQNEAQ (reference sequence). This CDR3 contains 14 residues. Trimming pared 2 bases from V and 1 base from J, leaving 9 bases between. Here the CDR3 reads CASSLTLESYEQYF. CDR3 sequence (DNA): TGTGCCAGCAGCTTAACCTTGGAATCCTACGAGCAGTACTTC.

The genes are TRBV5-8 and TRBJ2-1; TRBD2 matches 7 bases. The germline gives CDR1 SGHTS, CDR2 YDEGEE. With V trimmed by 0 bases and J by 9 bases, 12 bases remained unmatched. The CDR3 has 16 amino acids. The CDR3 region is CASSLADREEGTEQFF. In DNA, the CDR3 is TGTGCCAGCAGCTTGGCTGACCGGGAGGAAGGCACTGAGCAGTTCTTC.

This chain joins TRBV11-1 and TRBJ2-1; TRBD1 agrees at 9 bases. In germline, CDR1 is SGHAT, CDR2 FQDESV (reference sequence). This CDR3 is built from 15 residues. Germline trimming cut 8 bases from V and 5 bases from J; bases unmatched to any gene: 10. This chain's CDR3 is CASQPGTGPHNEQFF. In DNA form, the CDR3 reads TGTGCCAGCCAGCCCGGGACAGGGCCCCACAATGAGCAGTTCTTC.

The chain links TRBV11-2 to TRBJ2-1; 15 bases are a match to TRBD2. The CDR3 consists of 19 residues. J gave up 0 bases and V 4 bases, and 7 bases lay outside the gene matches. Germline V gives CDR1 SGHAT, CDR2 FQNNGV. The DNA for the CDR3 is TGTGCCAGCAGCTCTGGACTAGCGGGAGGGCCAGGCTCCTACAATGAGCAGTTCTTC. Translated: CASSSGLAGGPGSYNEQFF.

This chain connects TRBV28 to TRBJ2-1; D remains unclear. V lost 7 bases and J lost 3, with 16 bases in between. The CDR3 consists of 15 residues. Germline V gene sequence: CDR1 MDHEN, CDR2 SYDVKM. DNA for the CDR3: TGTGCCAGCACCGACCCCCGTGCTCGCTACAATGAGCAGTTCTTC. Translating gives CASTDPRARYNEQFF.

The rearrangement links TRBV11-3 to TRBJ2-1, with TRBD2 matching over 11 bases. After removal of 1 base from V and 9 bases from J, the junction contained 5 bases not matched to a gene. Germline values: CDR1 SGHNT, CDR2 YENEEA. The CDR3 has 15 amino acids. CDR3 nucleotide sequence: TGTGCCAGCAGCTTAGTTAGCGGGAGGGCCGGTGAGCAGTTCTTC. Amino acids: CASSLVSGRAGEQFF.

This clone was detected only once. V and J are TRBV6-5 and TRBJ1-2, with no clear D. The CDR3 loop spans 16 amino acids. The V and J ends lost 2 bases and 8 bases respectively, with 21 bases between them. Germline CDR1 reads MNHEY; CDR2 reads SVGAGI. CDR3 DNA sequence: TGTGCCAGCAGTTACGAGGTCGCTGAGTACGTTACCGGCTACACCTTC. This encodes CASSYEVAEYVTGYTF.

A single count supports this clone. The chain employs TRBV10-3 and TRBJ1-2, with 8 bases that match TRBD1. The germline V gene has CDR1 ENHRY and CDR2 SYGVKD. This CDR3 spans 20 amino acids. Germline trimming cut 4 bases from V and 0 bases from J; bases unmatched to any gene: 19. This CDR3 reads CAISAPWGRGLQQTNYGYTF. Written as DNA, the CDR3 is TGTGCCATCAGTGCCCCTTGGGGCAGGGGGCTTCAACAAACTAACTATGGCTACACCTTC.

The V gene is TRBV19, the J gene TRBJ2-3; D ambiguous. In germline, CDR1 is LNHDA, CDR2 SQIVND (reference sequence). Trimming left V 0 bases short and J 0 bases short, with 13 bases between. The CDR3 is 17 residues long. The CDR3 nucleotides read TGTGCCAGTAGTATAGAGTTACTAATACTTAGCACAGATACGCAGTATTTT. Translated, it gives CASSIELLILSTDTQYF.

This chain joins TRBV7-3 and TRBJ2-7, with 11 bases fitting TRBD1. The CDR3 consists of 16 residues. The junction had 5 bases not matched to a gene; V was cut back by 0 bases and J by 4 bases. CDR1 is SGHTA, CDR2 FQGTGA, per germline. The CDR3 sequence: CASSLTGTGGEYEQYF. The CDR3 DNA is TGTGCCAGCAGCTTAACAGGGACAGGGGGAGAATACGAGCAGTACTTC.

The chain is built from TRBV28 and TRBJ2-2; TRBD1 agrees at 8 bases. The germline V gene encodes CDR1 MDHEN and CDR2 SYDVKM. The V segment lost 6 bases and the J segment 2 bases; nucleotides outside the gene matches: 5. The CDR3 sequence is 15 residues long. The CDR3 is CASRTGTGNTGELFF. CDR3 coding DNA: TGTGCCAGCAGAACGGGGACAGGCAACACCGGGGAGCTGTTTTTT. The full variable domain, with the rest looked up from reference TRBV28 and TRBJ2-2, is DVKVTQSSRYLVKRTGEKVFLECVQDMDHENMFWYRQDPGLGLRLIYFSYDVKMKEKGDIPEGYSVSREKKERFSLILESASTNQTSMYLCASRTGTGNTGELFFGEGSRLTVL.

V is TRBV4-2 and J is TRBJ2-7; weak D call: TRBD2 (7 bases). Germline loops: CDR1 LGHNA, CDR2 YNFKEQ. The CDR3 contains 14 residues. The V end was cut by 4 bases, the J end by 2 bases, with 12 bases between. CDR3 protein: CASSPGGGTYEQYF. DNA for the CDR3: TGTGCCAGCAGCCCGGGGGGCGGAACCTACGAGCAGTACTTC.

CDR3 region: CASSGGLAYEQYF. CDR3 bases: TGTGCCAGCAGTGGGGGACTAGCCTACGAGCAGTACTTC. The chain joins TRBV6-1 to TRBJ2-7; 8 bases line up with TRBD2. CDR1 is MNHNS, CDR2 SASEGT, per germline. Losses at the gene ends were 4 bases for V and 2 bases for J; bases not matched to a gene: 1. The CDR3 runs 13 residues.

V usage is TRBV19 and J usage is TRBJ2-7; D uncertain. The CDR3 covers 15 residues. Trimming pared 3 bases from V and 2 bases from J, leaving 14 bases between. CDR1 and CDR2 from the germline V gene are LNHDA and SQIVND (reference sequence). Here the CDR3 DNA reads TGTGCCAGTAGTATTTCGGCCAGGTTCCCCTACGAGCAGTACTTC. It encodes CASSISARFPYEQYF.

The CDR3 loop is CAMSRGGQGLGNTEAFF. CDR3 coding DNA: TGTGCCATGTCCCGGGGCGGACAGGGGTTAGGGAACACTGAAGCTTTCTTT. V and J are TRBV10-3 and TRBJ1-1; 9 nucleotides align to TRBD1. The length of the CDR3 is 17 residues. J was trimmed by 1 base and V by 9 bases; bases with no gene match: 15. Germline CDR1 and CDR2: ENHRY and SYGVKD.

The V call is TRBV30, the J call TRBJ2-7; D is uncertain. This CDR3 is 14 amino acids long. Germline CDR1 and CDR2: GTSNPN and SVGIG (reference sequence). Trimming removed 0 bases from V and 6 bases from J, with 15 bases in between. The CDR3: CAWSVRRDQSEQYF. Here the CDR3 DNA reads TGTGCCTGGAGTGTAAGGCGAGACCAATCCGAGCAGTACTTC.

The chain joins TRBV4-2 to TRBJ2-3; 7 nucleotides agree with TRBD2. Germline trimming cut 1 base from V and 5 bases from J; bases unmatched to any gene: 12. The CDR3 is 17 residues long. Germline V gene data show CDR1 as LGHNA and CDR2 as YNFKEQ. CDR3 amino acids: CASSQGRLADHRDTQYF. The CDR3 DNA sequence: TGTGCCAGCAGCCAAGGACGTCTAGCGGACCACAGAGATACGCAGTATTTT.

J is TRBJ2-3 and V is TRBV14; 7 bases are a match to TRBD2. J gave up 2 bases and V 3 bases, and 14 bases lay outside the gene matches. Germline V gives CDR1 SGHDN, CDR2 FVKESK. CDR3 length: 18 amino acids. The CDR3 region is CASSHGGFGTIPTDTQYF. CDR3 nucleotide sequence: TGTGCCAGCAGCCATGGGGGATTTGGGACTATCCCCACAGATACGCAGTATTTT. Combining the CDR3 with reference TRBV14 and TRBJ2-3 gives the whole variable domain EAGVTQFPSHSVIEKGQTVTLRCDPISGHDNLYWYRRVMGKEIKFLLHFVKESKQDESGMPNNRFLAERTGGTYSTLKVQPAELEDSGVYFCASSHGGFGTIPTDTQYFGPGTRLTVL.

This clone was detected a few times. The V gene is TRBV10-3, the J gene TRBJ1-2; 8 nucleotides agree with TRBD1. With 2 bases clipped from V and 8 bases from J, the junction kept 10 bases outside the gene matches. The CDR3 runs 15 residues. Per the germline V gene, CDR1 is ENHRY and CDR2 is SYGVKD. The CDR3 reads CAISEGPQGAMGYTF. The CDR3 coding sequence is TGTGCCATCAGTGAGGGCCCGCAGGGGGCTATGGGCTACACCTTC.

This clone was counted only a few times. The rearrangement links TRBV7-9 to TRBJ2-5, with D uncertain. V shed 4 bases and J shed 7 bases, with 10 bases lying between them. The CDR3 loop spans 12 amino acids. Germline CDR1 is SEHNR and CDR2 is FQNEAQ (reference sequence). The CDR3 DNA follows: TGTGCCAGCAGCTCCACCGTCCTGACCCAGTACTTC. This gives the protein CASSSTVLTQYF.

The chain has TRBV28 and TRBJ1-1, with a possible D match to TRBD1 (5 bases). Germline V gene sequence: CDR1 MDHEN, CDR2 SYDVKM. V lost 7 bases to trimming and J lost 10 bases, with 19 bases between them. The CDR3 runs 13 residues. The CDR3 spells CASNEEFVGGAFF. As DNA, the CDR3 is TGTGCCAGCAATGAGGAGTTTGTCGGGGGAGCTTTCTTT.

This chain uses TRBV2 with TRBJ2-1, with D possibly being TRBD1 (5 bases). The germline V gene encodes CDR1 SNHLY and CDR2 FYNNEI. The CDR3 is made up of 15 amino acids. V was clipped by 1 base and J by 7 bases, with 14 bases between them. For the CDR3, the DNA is TGTGCCAGCAGTGAAGATCAGGGCCCCCCGAATGAGCAGTTCTTC. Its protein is CASSEDQGPPNEQFF.

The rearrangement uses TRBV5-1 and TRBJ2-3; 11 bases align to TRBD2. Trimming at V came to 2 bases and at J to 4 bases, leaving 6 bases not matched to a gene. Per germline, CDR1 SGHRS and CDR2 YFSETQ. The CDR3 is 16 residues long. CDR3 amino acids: CASSFKLAGGADTQYF. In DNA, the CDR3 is TGCGCCAGCAGCTTTAAGCTAGCGGGAGGCGCAGATACGCAGTATTTT.

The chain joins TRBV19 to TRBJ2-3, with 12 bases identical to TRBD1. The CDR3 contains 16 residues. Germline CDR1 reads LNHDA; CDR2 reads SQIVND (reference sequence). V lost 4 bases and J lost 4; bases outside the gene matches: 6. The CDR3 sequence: CASSSSGTGGPDTQYF. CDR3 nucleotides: TGTGCCAGTAGTAGTAGTGGGACAGGGGGCCCAGATACGCAGTATTTT.

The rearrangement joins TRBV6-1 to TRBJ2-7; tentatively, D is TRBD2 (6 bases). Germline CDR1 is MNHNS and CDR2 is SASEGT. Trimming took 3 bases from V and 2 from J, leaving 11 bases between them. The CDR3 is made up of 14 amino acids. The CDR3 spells CASSEMLATYEQYF. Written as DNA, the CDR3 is TGTGCCAGCAGTGAGATGCTAGCGACCTACGAGCAGTACTTC.

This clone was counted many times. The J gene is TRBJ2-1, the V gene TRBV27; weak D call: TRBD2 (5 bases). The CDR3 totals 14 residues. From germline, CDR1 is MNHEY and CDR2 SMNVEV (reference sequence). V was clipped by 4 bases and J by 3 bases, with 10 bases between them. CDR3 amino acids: CASSSQGGYNEQFF. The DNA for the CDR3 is TGTGCCAGCAGTTCCCAAGGAGGCTACAATGAGCAGTTCTTC.